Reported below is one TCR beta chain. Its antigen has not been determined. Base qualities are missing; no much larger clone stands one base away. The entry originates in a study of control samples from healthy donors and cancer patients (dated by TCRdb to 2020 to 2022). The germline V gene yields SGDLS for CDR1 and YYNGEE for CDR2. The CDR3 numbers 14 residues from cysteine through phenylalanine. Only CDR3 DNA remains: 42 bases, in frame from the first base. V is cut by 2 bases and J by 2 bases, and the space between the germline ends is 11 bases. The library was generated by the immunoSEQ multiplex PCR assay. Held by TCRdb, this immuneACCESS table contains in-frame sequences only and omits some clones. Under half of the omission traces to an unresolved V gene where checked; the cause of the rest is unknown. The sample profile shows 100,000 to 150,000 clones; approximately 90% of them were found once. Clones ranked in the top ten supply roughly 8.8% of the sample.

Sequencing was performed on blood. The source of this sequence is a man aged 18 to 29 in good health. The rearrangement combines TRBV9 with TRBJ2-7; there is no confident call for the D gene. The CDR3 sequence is CASSVGAVTYEQYF. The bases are TGTGCCAGCAGCGTCGGAGCAGTCACCTACGAGCAGTACTTC.